Only one count was recorded for the clone carrying this T cell receptor beta chain. Its target is not known. A junction end diverges from the germline sequence, so it may reflect a read error. The data stem from a study of glioma-infiltrating T cells. Regarding the study as a whole: Above-expected tissue-blood divergence occurred in all gliomas, most in low-grade ones. Only very few CDR3 sequences appeared in both tissue and blood.

Germline loops: CDR1 SGHAT, CDR2 FQNNGV. CDR3 length: 15 amino acids. Using RNA template, CDR3s of TCR alpha and beta were amplified with iRepertoire arm-PCR. Tissue mRNA or PBMC total RNA, roughly 95-400 ng, went into one-step reverse transcription and amplification. TCRdb re-called the multiplex PCR reads with MiXCR, one entry per CDR3 protein. The sample lists roughly 100,000 distinct CDR3 sequences, approximately 42% occurring once. The material sequenced was glioma tissue, nonneoplastic brain tissue, or PBMCs (not recorded which). The source is a human donor with low-grade glioma or glioblastoma, undergoing nonglioma brain surgery, or in good health (not recorded which). The rearrangement uses TRBV11-2 and TRBJ1-3; possible D gene TRBD1, 5 bases. The CDR3 loop reads CACSLEGSSGNTIYF. In DNA form, the CDR3 reads TGTGCCTGCAGCTTAGAGGGGAGCTCTGGAAACACCATATATTTT.